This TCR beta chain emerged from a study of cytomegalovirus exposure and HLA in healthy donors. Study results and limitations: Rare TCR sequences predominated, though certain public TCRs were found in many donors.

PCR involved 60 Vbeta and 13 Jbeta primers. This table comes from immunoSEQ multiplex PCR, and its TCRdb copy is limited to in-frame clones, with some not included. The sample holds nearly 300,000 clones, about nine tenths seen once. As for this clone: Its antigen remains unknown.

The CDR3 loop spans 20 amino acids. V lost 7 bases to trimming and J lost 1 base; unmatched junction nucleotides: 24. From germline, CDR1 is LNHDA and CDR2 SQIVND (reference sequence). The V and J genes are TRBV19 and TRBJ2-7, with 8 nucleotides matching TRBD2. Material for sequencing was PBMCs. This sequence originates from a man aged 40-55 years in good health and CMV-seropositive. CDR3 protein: CASIVGGPTRRGDDSYEQYF. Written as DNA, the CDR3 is TGTGCCAGTATTGTGGGCGGACCAACGAGGCGGGGGGACGATTCCTACGAGCAGTACTTC.